The 9 T cell receptor beta chains below all came from one sample that was sequenced in a study of blood T cell repertoires in COVID-19. Repertoires were generated with immunoSEQ multiplex PCR, while TCRdb's copy carries only in-frame clones and drops some. Here the sample spans tens of thousands of clones, about 90% being singletons. The sequenced material came from peripheral blood. All receptors derive from a woman aged 70-85 years with active COVID-19.

The chain recombines TRBV3-1 (or the pseudogene TRBV3-2) with TRBJ2-1; TRBD2 might be the D (5 bases). CDR3 length: 11 amino acids. Germline V lookup: CDR1 LGHDT, CDR2 YNNKEL (reference sequence). Trimming left V 6 bases short and J 11 bases short, with 11 bases between. CDR3 protein: CASRLGSQQFF. The CDR3 DNA reads as TGTGCCAGCAGACTAGGGTCGCAGCAGTTCTTC.

The V call is TRBV28, the J call TRBJ2-7; D perhaps matches TRBD1 (5 bases). The V end lost 10 bases, the J end lost 4 bases, and 11 bases lay between the germline ends. The CDR3 contains 11 residues. Germline lookup yields CDR1 MDHEN and CDR2 SYDVKM. This CDR3 is CATDRGYEQYF. Here the CDR3 DNA reads TGTGCCACCGATAGGGGTTACGAGCAGTACTTC.

A note on this clone: The junction departs from the called germline gene at one end, perhaps through a read error. Written as DNA, the CDR3 is TGTGCCAGCACCCAGAGAGGGGGAAATGGAAAACTGTTTTTT. Residues: CASTQRGGNGKLFF. The rearrangement links TRBV27 to TRBJ1-4; possible D gene TRBD1, 6 bases. The CDR3 runs to 14 residues. Germline V lookup: CDR1 MNHEY, CDR2 SMNVEV (reference sequence).

The chain carries TRBV4-2 and TRBJ2-1; 8 nucleotides match TRBD1. The V segment lost 0 bases and the J segment 4 bases; nucleotides outside the gene matches: 2. This CDR3 spans 15 amino acids. Germline assignment: CDR1 LGHNA and CDR2 YNFKEQ. The CDR3 region is CASSQEGQVYNEQFF. The CDR3 coding sequence is TGTGCCAGCAGCCAAGAGGGACAGGTATACAATGAGCAGTTCTTC.

The table lists this clone with a count of one. This chain connects TRBV27 to TRBJ1-1, with unresolved D. This CDR3 spans 13 amino acids. Germline lookup yields CDR1 MNHEY and CDR2 SMNVEV (reference sequence). The V gene lost 3 bases and the J gene lost 5 bases, with 10 bases spanning the gap. In DNA form, the CDR3 reads TGTGCCAGCAGTTTCCGAGGGCGTACTGAAGCTTTCTTT. It specifies CASSFRGRTEAFF.

V gene TRBV9 combines with J gene TRBJ2-2, with 7 bases identical to TRBD2. This CDR3 has 17 amino acids. V lost 0 bases, J lost 9 bases, and 14 bases stayed unmatched. Germline-derived CDR1 and CDR2 are SGDLS and YYNGEE. The CDR3 loop reads CASSVVAGVTTKRELFF. CDR3 nucleotide sequence: TGTGCCAGCAGCGTAGTTGCGGGAGTGACCACCAAACGGGAGCTGTTTTTT. Together with reference TRBV9 and TRBJ2-2, the CDR3 gives the full variable domain: DSGVTQTPKHLITATGQRVTLRCSPRSGDLSVYWYQQSLDQGLQFLIQYYNGEERAKGNILERFSAQQFPDLHSELNLSSLELGDSALYFCASSVVAGVTTKRELFFGEGSRLTVL.

The chain links TRBV28 to TRBJ2-7; tentatively, D is TRBD2 (6 bases). The CDR3 consists of 16 residues. Per germline, CDR1 MDHEN and CDR2 SYDVKM. V was trimmed by 6 bases and J by 7 bases, leaving 25 bases between them. Here the CDR3 reads CASSLGWRGGNPEQYF. The CDR3 DNA reads TGTGCCAGCAGCCTTGGGTGGCGTGGGGGGAACCCGGAGCAGTACTTC.

V gene TRBV13 combines with J gene TRBJ2-7; 12 nucleotides align to TRBD2. With V trimmed by 0 bases and J by 5 bases, 11 bases remained unmatched. The CDR3 is 18 residues long. The germline V gene encodes CDR1 PRHDT and CDR2 FYEKMQ (reference sequence). The CDR3 loop reads CASSLGRLAGGPYHEQYF. The CDR3, as DNA: TGTGCCAGCAGCTTAGGGAGGCTAGCGGGAGGGCCTTATCACGAGCAGTACTTC.

The chain employs TRBV9 and TRBJ2-7; 7 bases align to TRBD2. V was clipped by 3 bases and J by 6 bases; unmatched bases: 12. Per germline, CDR1 SGDLS and CDR2 YYNGEE. The CDR3 is made up of 15 amino acids. CDR3 region: CASSAMGLREGEQYF. CDR3 DNA: TGTGCCAGCAGCGCCATGGGTCTGAGGGAGGGCGAGCAGTACTTC.